These 11 T cell receptor beta chains share one sample of origin, sequenced in a study of T cells in narcolepsy. Assay used: immunoSEQ multiplex PCR; TCRdb lists only in-frame clones, some missing. This sample has 30,000 to 35,000 clones, with less than 90% found just once. Sequenced sample: memory (CD45RA-) CD4+ T cells from blood. The origin of the receptors is a human donor in good health.

Turning to this clone: One end of the junction fails to match germline, which may point to a read error. The chain couples TRBV6-1 to TRBJ1-2; D remains ambiguous. Germline loops: CDR1 MNHNS, CDR2 SASEGT. The CDR3 spans 13 residues. The CDR3: CAISERVPYGYTF. In nucleotides, the CDR3 is TGTGCCATCAGTGAGAGGGTTCCCTATGGCTACACCTTC.

This clone was recorded a few times. One end of the junction fails to match germline, which may point to a read error. The gene calls are TRBV18 and TRBJ1-4; the D gene is possibly TRBD1 (6 bases). Germline V CDR1 and CDR2: KGHSH, LQKENI. This CDR3 spans 11 amino acids. CDR3 protein: CASSPGQILSF. The DNA of the CDR3 is TGTGCCAGCTCCCCCGGACAGATTCTTAGTTTT.

The V gene is TRBV2, the J gene TRBJ1-5; D is undetermined. Germline V lookup: CDR1 SNHLY, CDR2 FYNNEI. V was clipped by 3 bases and J by 2 bases, with 5 bases between them. The CDR3 is 13 residues long. The CDR3 here is CASSEQGNQPQHF. CDR3 nucleotide sequence: TGTGCCAGCAGTGAGCAGGGCAATCAGCCCCAGCATTTT.

This sequence joins TRBV5-6 and TRBJ1-2; the D gene is possibly TRBD1 (6 bases). V was pared by 0 bases and J by 4 bases, with 22 bases between. The V gene's germline CDR1 is SGHDT and CDR2 YYEEEE. CDR3 length: 18 amino acids. CDR3 sequence: CASSLGRGAGIVSYGYTF. The CDR3 DNA sequence: TGTGCCAGCAGCTTGGGCCGGGGGGCGGGGATTGTAAGCTATGGCTACACCTTC.

In this sample, this clone turned up a few times. The chain has TRBV7-2 and TRBJ2-3, with D perhaps TRBD2 (5 bases). Germline loops: CDR1 SGHTA, CDR2 FQGNSA. Between the trimmed V and J ends, which lost 5 bases and 1 base, there was a span of 10 bases. The length of the CDR3 is 14 residues. CDR3 coding DNA: TGTGCCAGCAGCCAAACTAGAGGCACAGATACGCAGTATTTT. Protein sequence: CASSQTRGTDTQYF. The whole variable domain, remainder taken from reference TRBV7-2 and TRBJ2-3, is GAGVSQSPSNKVTEKGKDVELRCDPISGHTALYWYRQSLGQGLEFLIYFQGNSAPDKSGLPSDRFSAERTGGSVSTLTIQRTQQEDSAVYLCASSQTRGTDTQYFGPGTRLTVL.

The rearrangement links TRBV7-3 to TRBJ2-1, with D tentatively TRBD1 (6 bases). Trimming shortened V by 2 bases and J by 10 bases, and 12 bases separated the two germline ends. Germline V gene lookup returns CDR1 SGHTA and CDR2 FQGTGA. The CDR3 contains 13 residues. CDR3 protein: CASSLGQRAEQFF. CDR3 bases: TGTGCCAGCAGCTTAGGACAGCGCGCCGAGCAGTTCTTC.

This chain uses TRBV7-9 with TRBJ1-2, with a possible D match to TRBD1 (5 bases). V was cut by 5 bases and J by 5 bases, with 9 bases left in between. The CDR3 covers 12 residues. From germline, CDR1 is SEHNR and CDR2 FQNEAQ (reference sequence). The CDR3 spells CASSLGGYGYTF. For the CDR3, the DNA is TGTGCCAGCAGCCTCGGGGGTTATGGCTACACCTTC.

V is TRBV9 and J is TRBJ2-2; possibly TRBD1 for D (5 bases). This CDR3 region has 15 residues. Germline lookup yields CDR1 SGDLS and CDR2 YYNGEE. The V and J ends lost 0 bases and 5 bases respectively, with 11 bases between them. In DNA, the CDR3 is TGTGCCAGCAGCGTAGGGGGCTCAGTGACCGGGGAGCTGTTTTTT. Its translation: CASSVGGSVTGELFF.

V usage is TRBV6-5 and J usage is TRBJ2-4; D is unresolved. The CDR3 spans 15 residues. CDR1 and CDR2 from the germline V gene are MNHEY and SVGAGI. Trimming removed 4 bases at V and 0 bases at J, with 10 bases between. Written as DNA, the CDR3 is TGTGCCAGCAGTTCCCCGGCCTTAGCCAAAAACATTCAGTACTTC. Translated, it gives CASSSPALAKNIQYF.

The V gene is TRBV5-1, the J gene TRBJ2-7; D is possibly TRBD1 (7 bases). V dropped 0 bases and J dropped 3 bases, with 10 bases sitting between them. Germline CDR1 is SGHRS and CDR2 is YFSETQ. The length of the CDR3 is 14 residues. CDR3 amino acids: CASSLGGTVYEQYF. In DNA, the CDR3 is TGCGCCAGCAGCTTGGGCGGGACAGTCTACGAGCAGTACTTC. Drawing the rest from reference TRBV5-1 and TRBJ2-7, the complete variable domain is KAGVTQTPRYLIKTRGQQVTLSCSPISGHRSVSWYQQTPGQGLQFLFEYFSETQRNKGNFPGRFSGRQFSNSRSEMNVSTLELGDSALYLCASSLGGTVYEQYFGPGTRLTVT.

The chain carries TRBV19 and TRBJ1-5; D gene ambiguous. Germline V CDR1 and CDR2: LNHDA, SQIVND (reference sequence). This CDR3 has 16 residues. V lost 7 bases to trimming and J lost 5 bases, with 21 bases between them. In DNA form, the CDR3 reads TGTGCCAGTACCCTAGAGTCGTGGAACAACCATCAGCCCCAGCATTTT. This sequence encodes CASTLESWNNHQPQHF.